This TCR beta chain was captured by sequencing in a study of shared clonotypes between healthy human individuals. At the level of the study: Each donor had three CD4 naive, three CD4 memory, two CD8 naive and one CD8 memory plate.

The CDR3 is 14 amino acids. Germline V CDR1 and CDR2: MNHEY, SMNVEV (reference sequence). Deletions cut 2 bases from V and 8 bases from J, with 12 bases between. Study conclusions and caveats: Clonotype sharing across a few donors was observed for approximately 5% of naive CD4 clonotypes. Estimated clonotype richness was generally higher in naive than memory subsets.

Profiling relied on immunoSEQ multiplex PCR, and the TCRdb table lists in-frame clones only, not all of them. The table has about 1 million clones, about 77% seen once. Of note for this clone: Its specificity is unknown.

The investigators split CD4+ cells into a CD45RA+ naive subset and a CD45RA-negative memory subset. This chain connects TRBV27 to TRBJ1-4; D might be TRBD1 (6 bases). This TCR derives from a man between 18 and 35 years old in good health. Sequencing was done on a sample of memory CD4+ T cells sorted from blood. Documented subset: CD45RA-negative fraction. The CDR3 DNA reads as TGTGCCAGCAGTTTAGGCAGGGGATCAGAAAAACTGTTTTTT. This translates into CASSLGRGSEKLFF.